Presented here are 2 T cell receptor beta chains from one specimen sequenced in a study of T-cell memory formation after mild COVID-19. TCRdb processed the 5' RACE reads anew with MiXCR; each CDR3 protein has one entry. The data contain 400,000 to 550,000 distinct CDR3 sequences, roughly 25% of them singletons. The sample consisted of PBMCs or a T cell subset sorted from them (not recorded which). The receptor source for this set is an adult woman who had mild COVID-19 (a few samples of this study predate the infection). Cell type and time point are not known.

The table lists this clonotype with a few counts. This chain links TRBV15 with TRBJ2-7; D ambiguous. CDR3 length: 15 residues. Trimming cost V 0 bases and J 0 bases, with 9 bases left between them. Per the germline V gene, CDR1 is LNHNV and CDR2 is YYDKDF (reference sequence). This CDR3 reads CATSRDLSHSYEQYF. The DNA for the CDR3 is TGTGCCACCAGCAGAGATCTATCTCACTCCTACGAGCAGTACTTC.

The CDR3 coding sequence is TGTGCCAGCAGCTTATGGGCGGCTTACGAGCAGTACTTC. This translates into CASSLWAAYEQYF. The chain links TRBV7-2 to TRBJ2-7; D not resolved. CDR1 and CDR2 (germline): SGHTA, FQGNSA. Trimming removed 2 bases at V and 4 bases at J, with 9 bases between. The CDR3 covers 13 residues. The full variable domain, rest sourced from reference TRBV7-2 and TRBJ2-7, is GAGVSQSPSNKVTEKGKDVELRCDPISGHTALYWYRQSLGQGLEFLIYFQGNSAPDKSGLPSDRFSAERTGGSVSTLTIQRTQQEDSAVYLCASSLWAAYEQYFGPGTRLTVT.